Presented here are 14 T cell receptor beta chains from one specimen sequenced in a study of OX40 agonist ivuxolimab in advanced cancers. Sequencing used immunoSEQ multiplex PCR; TCRdb keeps in-frame clones, though not all of them. The sample has 50,000 to 70,000 clones; around 90% are singletons. The sequenced sample was CD4+ or CD8+ T cells sorted from blood, obtained in a trial of the OX40 agonist ivuxolimab. All receptors derive from an adult with an advanced solid tumor such as melanoma, head and neck, liver or kidney cancer.

The chain couples TRBV28 to TRBJ1-1; D is unclear. This CDR3 region has 11 residues. Trimming took 6 bases from V and 5 from J, leaving 7 bases between them. Germline assignment: CDR1 MDHEN and CDR2 SYDVKM. For the CDR3, the DNA is TGTGCCAGCAGGGGTTGGACTGAAGCTTTCTTT. Protein product: CASRGWTEAFF.

The chain employs TRBV9 and TRBJ2-1; the match to TRBD2 covers 11 bases. Per the germline V gene, CDR1 is SGDLS and CDR2 is YYNGEE. This CDR3 is built from 15 residues. Trimming removed 0 bases from V and 6 bases from J; junction bases left unmatched: 2. CDR3 coding DNA: TGTGCCAGCAGCGTAGGACTAGCGGGGTCCAATGAGCAGTTCTTC. Protein product: CASSVGLAGSNEQFF.

The V call is TRBV6-1, the J call TRBJ2-7; either TRBD1 or TRBD2 may fit D (5 bases each). The germline gives CDR1 MNHNS, CDR2 SASEGT. Trimming took 4 bases from V and 2 from J, leaving 12 bases between them. The CDR3 runs 14 residues. CDR3 protein: CASSGGTDTYEQYV. The CDR3 DNA is TGTGCCAGCAGTGGAGGGACGGATACCTACGAGCAGTACGTC.

This clone was observed once. V is TRBV27 and J is TRBJ2-7, with no clear D. The CDR3 is made up of 14 amino acids. Trimming took off 3 bases at V and 0 bases at J, with 9 bases between the two ends. Germline CDR1 and CDR2: MNHEY and SMNVEV (reference sequence). The CDR3 loop reads CASSFLTDSYEQYF. The CDR3 coding sequence is TGTGCCAGCAGTTTCTTAACAGACTCCTACGAGCAGTACTTC.

The rearrangement joins TRBV4-1 to TRBJ1-3, with D possibly TRBD1 on 6 matching bases. Germline CDR1 MGHRA, CDR2 YSYEKL. The CDR3 totals 15 residues. V was cut by 0 bases and J by 4 bases, with 10 bases left in between. CDR3 loop: CASSQERGPGNTIYF. CDR3 DNA: TGCGCCAGCAGCCAAGAACGGGGGCCCGGAAACACCATATATTTT.

The rearrangement links TRBV28 to TRBJ2-2; TRBD2 matches at 13 bases. Germline V CDR1 and CDR2: MDHEN, SYDVKM. With V trimmed by 1 base and J by 7 bases, 9 bases remained unmatched. The CDR3 totals 18 residues. The CDR3 nucleotides are TGTGCCAGCAGTTTATCCGGGACTAGCGGGATCTTCGGCGGGGAGCTGTTTTTT. Translation gives CASSLSGTSGIFGGELFF.

This chain links TRBV27 with TRBJ2-7; TRBD2 matches 9 bases. The CDR3 covers 14 residues. Germline loops: CDR1 MNHEY, CDR2 SMNVEV (reference sequence). Losses at the gene ends were 6 bases for V and 10 bases for J; bases not matched to a gene: 13. The DNA of the CDR3 is TGTGCCAGCAGGACGACTAGCGGTAACTTCGAACAGTACGTC. It codes for CASRTTSGNFEQYV.

This chain joins TRBV6-6 and TRBJ1-4; TRBD1 matches at 9 bases. CDR1 MNHNY and CDR2 SVGAGI come from the germline V gene (reference sequence). The CDR3 sequence is 16 residues long. The V gene end was trimmed by 2 bases and the J gene end by 8 bases; junction bases not matched to a gene: 9. The CDR3 reads CASSYLWTGVEEKLFF. The CDR3 bases are TGTGCCAGCAGTTACCTATGGACAGGGGTGGAGGAAAAACTGTTTTTT.

The chain carries TRBV18 and TRBJ1-1; D remains ambiguous. The CDR3 totals 15 residues. CDR1 is KGHSH and CDR2 is LQKENI in the germline V gene. With 3 bases removed from V and 1 base from J, the gap between germline ends came to 12 bases. The CDR3 reads CASSPQTGRNTEAFF. The CDR3 nucleotides read TGTGCCAGCTCACCCCAAACGGGGAGGAACACTGAAGCTTTCTTT.

This clone is a singleton in its sample. This rearrangement joins TRBV5-5 to TRBJ2-1; 7 bases match TRBD2. V was clipped by 4 bases and J by 7 bases; unmatched bases: 8. Germline CDR1 is SGHKS and CDR2 is YYEKEE (reference sequence). This CDR3 has 14 amino acids. The CDR3 loop is CASSLLTRENEQFF. The CDR3, as DNA: TGTGCCAGCAGCCTACTCACGCGGGAGAATGAGCAGTTCTTC.

V gene TRBV5-6 combines with J gene TRBJ2-7; TRBD1 matches at 7 bases. Germline lookup yields CDR1 SGHDT and CDR2 YYEEEE. The CDR3 sequence is 16 residues long. V was pared by 3 bases and J by 3 bases, with 12 bases of the junction left unmatched. DNA for the CDR3: TGTGCCAGCAGCTCGTTTCGGGACAGCAGATTCTACGAGCAGTACTTC. This codes for CASSSFRDSRFYEQYF.

Turning to this clone: An end of the junction differs from the germline gene, which may be a read error. V is TRBV28 and J is TRBJ2-2; the match to TRBD2 covers 13 bases. The CDR3 totals 17 residues. Germline V lookup: CDR1 MDHEN, CDR2 SYDVKM. The CDR3 region is CASRPGTSGDNTWELFF. In nucleotides, the CDR3 is TGTGCCAGCAGACCCGGGACTAGCGGGGATAACACCTGGGAGCTGTTTTTT.

The CDR3 spells CASSLTSNSPLHF. CDR3 bases: TGTGCCAGCAGTTTAACCTCGAATTCACCCCTCCACTTT. V gene TRBV11-2 combines with J gene TRBJ1-6; D is unresolved. With 6 bases removed from V and 7 bases from J, the gap between germline ends came to 10 bases. The CDR3 runs to 13 residues. Germline assignment: CDR1 SGHAT and CDR2 FQNNGV.

This clone has only one observation. The chain links TRBV5-6 to TRBJ1-4, with D perhaps TRBD1 (5 bases). Trimming removed 0 bases from V and 2 bases from J, with 5 bases in between. Germline CDR1 reads SGHDT; CDR2 reads YYEEEE. This CDR3 is 14 amino acids long. The CDR3 region has the DNA TGTGCCAGCAGCTTGGCAGGGACTAATGAAAAACTGTTTTTT. Its protein product is CASSLAGTNEKLFF.